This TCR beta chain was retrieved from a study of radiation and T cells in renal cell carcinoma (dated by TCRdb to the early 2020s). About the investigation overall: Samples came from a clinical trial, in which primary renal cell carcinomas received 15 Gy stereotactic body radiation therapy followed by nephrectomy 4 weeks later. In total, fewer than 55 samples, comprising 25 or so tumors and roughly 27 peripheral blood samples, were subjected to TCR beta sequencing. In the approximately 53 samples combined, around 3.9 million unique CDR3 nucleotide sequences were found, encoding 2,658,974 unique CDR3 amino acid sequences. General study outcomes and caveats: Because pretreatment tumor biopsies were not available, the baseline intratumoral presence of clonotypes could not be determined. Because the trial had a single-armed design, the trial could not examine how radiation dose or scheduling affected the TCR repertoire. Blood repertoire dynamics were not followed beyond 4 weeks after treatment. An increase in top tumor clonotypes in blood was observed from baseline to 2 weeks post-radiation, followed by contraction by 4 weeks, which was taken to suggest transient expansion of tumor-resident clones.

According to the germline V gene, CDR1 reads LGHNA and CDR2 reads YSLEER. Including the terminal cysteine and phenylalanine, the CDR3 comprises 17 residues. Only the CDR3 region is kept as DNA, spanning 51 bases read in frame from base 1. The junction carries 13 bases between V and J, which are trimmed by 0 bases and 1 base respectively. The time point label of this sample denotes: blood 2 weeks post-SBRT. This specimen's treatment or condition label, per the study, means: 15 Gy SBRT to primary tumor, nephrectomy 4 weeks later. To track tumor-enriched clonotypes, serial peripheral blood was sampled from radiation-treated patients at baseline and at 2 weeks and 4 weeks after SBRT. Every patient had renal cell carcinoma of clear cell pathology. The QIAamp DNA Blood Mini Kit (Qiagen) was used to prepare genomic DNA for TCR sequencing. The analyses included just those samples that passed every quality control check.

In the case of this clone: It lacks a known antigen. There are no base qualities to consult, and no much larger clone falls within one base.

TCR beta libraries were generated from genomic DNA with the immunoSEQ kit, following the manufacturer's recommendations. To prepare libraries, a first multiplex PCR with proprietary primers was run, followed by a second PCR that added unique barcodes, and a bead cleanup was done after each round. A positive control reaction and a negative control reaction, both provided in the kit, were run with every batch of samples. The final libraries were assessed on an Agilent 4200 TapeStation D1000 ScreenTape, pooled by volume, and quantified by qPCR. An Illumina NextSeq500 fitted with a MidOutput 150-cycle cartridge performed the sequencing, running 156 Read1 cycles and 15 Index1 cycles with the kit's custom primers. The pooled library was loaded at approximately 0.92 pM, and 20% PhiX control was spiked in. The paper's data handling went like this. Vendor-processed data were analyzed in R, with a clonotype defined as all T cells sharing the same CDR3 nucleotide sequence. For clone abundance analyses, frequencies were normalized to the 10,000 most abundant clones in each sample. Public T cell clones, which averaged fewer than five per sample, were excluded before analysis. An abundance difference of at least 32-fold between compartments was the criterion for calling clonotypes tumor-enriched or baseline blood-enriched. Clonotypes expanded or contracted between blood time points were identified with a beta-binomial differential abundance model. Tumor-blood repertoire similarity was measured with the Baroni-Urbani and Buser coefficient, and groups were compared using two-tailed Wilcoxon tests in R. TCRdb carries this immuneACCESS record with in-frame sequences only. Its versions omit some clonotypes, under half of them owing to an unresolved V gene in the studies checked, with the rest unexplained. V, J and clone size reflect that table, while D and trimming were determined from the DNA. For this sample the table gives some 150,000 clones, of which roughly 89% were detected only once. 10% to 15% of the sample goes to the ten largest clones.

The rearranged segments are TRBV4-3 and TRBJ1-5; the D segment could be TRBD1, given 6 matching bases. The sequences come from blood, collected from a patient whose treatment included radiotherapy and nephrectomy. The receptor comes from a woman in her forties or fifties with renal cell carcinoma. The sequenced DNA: TGCGCCAGCAGCCAAGATCGGAACAGGGTAAGCAATCAGCCCCAGCATTTT. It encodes CASSQDRNRVSNQPQHF.